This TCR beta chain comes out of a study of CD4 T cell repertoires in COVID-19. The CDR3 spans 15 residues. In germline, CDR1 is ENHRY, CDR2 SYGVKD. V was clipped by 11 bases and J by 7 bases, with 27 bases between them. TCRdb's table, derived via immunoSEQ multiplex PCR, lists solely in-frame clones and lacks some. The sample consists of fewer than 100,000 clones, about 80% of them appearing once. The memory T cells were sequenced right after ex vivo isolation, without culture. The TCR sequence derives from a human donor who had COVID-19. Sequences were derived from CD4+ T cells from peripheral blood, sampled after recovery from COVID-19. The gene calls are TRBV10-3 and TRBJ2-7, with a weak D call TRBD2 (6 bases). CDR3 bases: TGTGCCGCGGGCCGCGGGGCTCAAGAGTTAGGGGAGCAGTACTTC. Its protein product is CAAGRGAQELGEQYF.